The 18 T cell receptor beta chains listed next were all sequenced from one sample in a study of T cell clonality in common variable immunodeficiency. Study results and limitations: Reportedly, TCR beta sequences from common variable immunodeficiency showed fewer deletions and N-nucleotide insertions.

The assay was immunoSEQ multiplex PCR, and TCRdb's table has in-frame clones only and misses some. This sample has approximately 18,000 clones, each found more than once. For these receptors, no antigen is known. Material: peripheral blood mononuclear cells. All receptors derive from a human donor with common variable immunodeficiency.

This clone was recorded many times. The CDR3 goes on 3 residues after the read ends, and that part is filled in from the germline J gene. This chain joins TRBV29-1 and TRBJ2-3; D possibly corresponds to TRBD2 (7 bases). Trimming shortened V by 6 bases and J by 0 bases, and 13 bases separated the two germline ends. The CDR3 is made up of 14 amino acids. Germline lookup yields CDR1 SQVTM and CDR2 ANQGSEA. The covered CDR3 bases are TGCAGCGTGGGGAAGGGGGGGAGCACAGATACG. Translating it yields CSVGKGGSTDT. The CDR3, in full, reads CSVGKGGSTDTQYF.

This clone was found many times. The read terminates 3 residues ahead of where the CDR3 ends, so the germline J gene completes it. The chain recombines TRBV19 with TRBJ2-7; a weak D match, TRBD1 (5 bases). The CDR3 loop spans 15 amino acids. From germline, CDR1 is LNHDA and CDR2 SQIVND (reference sequence). Trimming shortened V by 3 bases and J by 4 bases, and 16 bases separated the two germline ends. CDR3 DNA (partial): TGTGCCAGTAGTATCGACCCCGGGCAGGGTTACGAG. It encodes CASSIDPGQGYE. The full CDR3 reads CASSIDPGQGYEQYF.

This clone came up many times. The read comes to an end 3 residues before the CDR3 does, leaving the germline J gene to fill in the end. The genes are TRBV7-3 and TRBJ2-1; 11 nucleotides align to TRBD2. The CDR3 has 16 residues. Unmatched junction bases numbered 5, after V lost 2 bases and J lost 5 bases. Per the germline V gene, CDR1 is SGHTA and CDR2 is FQGTGA. The part of the CDR3 DNA that was read is TGTGCCAGCAGCTTATTTGGGACTAGCGGAGACAATGAG. It translates to CASSLFGTSGDNE. The entire CDR3 reads CASSLFGTSGDNEQFF.

In its sample, this clone was seen many times. Read sequence stops 3 residues before the CDR3 end, and the germline J gene provides the missing end. The V gene is TRBV2, the J gene TRBJ1-2, with 9 bases lining up with TRBD1. J was trimmed by 4 bases and V by 5 bases; bases with no gene match: 8. This CDR3 contains 15 residues. CDR1 is SNHLY and CDR2 is FYNNEI in the germline V gene. CDR3 sequence reads: CASSRGTGRVYGYTF. Incomplete CDR3 DNA: TGTGCCAGCAGTAGGGGGACAGGGCGGGTCTATGGC.

This clone has only a few counts. The read stops 3 residues short of the end of the CDR3; the missing end is completed from the germline J gene. The chain recombines TRBV6-4 with TRBJ2-7; 7 bases line up with TRBD1. Germline CDR1 is MRHNA and CDR2 is SNTAGT. V lost 7 bases, J lost 0 bases, and 9 bases stayed unmatched. This CDR3 is built from 15 residues. The CDR3 here is CASNYTDRSSYEQYF. The CDR3 DNA, read in part, is TGTGCCAGCAACTACACGGACAGGAGCTCCTACGAG.

This clone has just a few counts. The read falls 3 residues short of the CDR3 end, and the missing part is taken from the germline J gene. V is TRBV7-9 and J is TRBJ2-3; 7 bases agree with TRBD1. The V gene's germline CDR1 is SEHNR and CDR2 FQNEAQ (reference sequence). With 4 bases clipped from V and 5 bases from J, the junction kept 6 bases outside the gene matches. CDR3 length equals 14 residues. This chain's CDR3 is CASSSTGVGDTQYF. The CDR3 DNA, read in part, is TGTGCCAGCAGCTCAACAGGGGTCGGAGATACG.

As regards this clone: The observed sequence ends 3 residues before the CDR3 terminus, with the missing tail filled in from the germline J gene. This chain uses TRBV6-2 or TRBV6-3 with TRBJ1-2; TRBD1 matches 7 bases. CDR3 length: 15 amino acids. The V and J ends lost 10 bases and 4 bases, in that order; junction bases with no gene match: 15. Germline assignment: CDR1 MNHEY and CDR2 SVGEGT. The CDR3 bases that were read are TGTGCCACCGCCCCGAATTACGGGACAGTCTATGGC. This translates into CATAPNYGTVYG. The whole CDR3 sequence reads CATAPNYGTVYGYTF.

This clone was counted many times. The CDR3 goes on 3 residues after the read ends, and that part is filled in from the germline J gene. The chain recombines TRBV30 with TRBJ1-4; TRBD1 aligns across 9 bases. From germline, CDR1 is GTSNPN and CDR2 SVGIG (reference sequence). This CDR3 comprises 14 residues. V lost 0 bases, J lost 8 bases, and 4 bases stayed unmatched. The CDR3 region is CAWSVQGAGEKLFF. The sequenced CDR3 bases are TGTGCCTGGAGTGTACAGGGGGCAGGGGAAAAA.

Notes on this clone: The CDR3 end lies 3 residues beyond the end of the read and is filled in from the germline J gene. The rearrangement joins TRBV19 to TRBJ2-2, with 11 bases aligning to TRBD2. CDR3 size: 17 residues. Trimming removed 3 bases from V and 6 bases from J; junction bases left unmatched: 9. The germline V gene has CDR1 LNHDA and CDR2 SQIVND (reference sequence). Incomplete CDR3 DNA: TGTGCCAGTAGTATGGGCCGGCTAGCGGGAGGTCCCGGGGAG. This translates into CASSMGRLAGGPGE. In full, the CDR3 is CASSMGRLAGGPGELFF.

This clone was seen a handful of times. With the read ending 3 residues before the CDR3 end, the germline J gene is used to fill in that end. V and J are TRBV6-2 or TRBV6-3 and TRBJ1-2; no firm D call. Germline CDR1 is MNHEY and CDR2 is SVGEGT. This CDR3 region has 12 residues. CDR3 DNA, as far as it was read: TGTGCCAGCAGTCGCGGGTCTGCGGGC. Encoded protein: CASSRGSAG. The complete CDR3 reads CASSRGSAGYTF.

This clone was counted many times. The DNA read from the CDR3 is TGTGCCAGCAGCGTAGACTATACTAGCACAGATACG. Translated, it gives CASSVDYTSTDT. The complete CDR3 reads CASSVDYTSTDTQYF. The V gene is TRBV9, the J gene TRBJ2-3; D remains unclear. Read sequence stops 3 residues before the CDR3 end, and the germline J gene provides the missing end. The CDR3 length is 15 residues. The ends were cut back, 0 bases at V and 0 bases at J, with 8 bases in the middle. From germline, CDR1 is SGDLS and CDR2 YYNGEE.

At least ten counts were recorded for this clone. With the read ending 3 residues before the CDR3 end, the germline J gene is used to fill in that end. This chain joins TRBV30 and TRBJ1-6; 7 bases align to TRBD1. Per germline, CDR1 GTSNPN and CDR2 SVGIG (reference sequence). V gave up 5 bases and J gave up 7 bases; unmatched junction bases: 8. This CDR3 is built from 14 residues. This CDR3 is CAWVLQGRNSPLHF. The sequenced part of the CDR3 DNA is TGTGCCTGGGTACTACAGGGGAGGAATTCACCC. Looking up the rest from reference TRBV30 and TRBJ1-6 gives the full variable domain: SQTIHQWPATLVQPVGSPLSLECTVEGTSNPNLYWYRQAAGRGLQLLFYSVGIGQISSEVPQNLSASRPQDRQFILSSKKLLLSDSGFYLCAWVLQGRNSPLHFGNGTRLTVT.

This clone appeared a few times. The read ends 3 residues shy of where the CDR3 ends; the end is completed using the germline J gene. This chain joins TRBV7-2 and TRBJ2-3; D possibly matches TRBD1 or TRBD2 (5 bases each). CDR3 size: 14 residues. CDR1 and CDR2 (germline): SGHTA, FQGNSA. Trimming cost V 6 bases and J 3 bases, with 13 bases left between them. Incomplete CDR3 DNA: TGTGCCAGCAGGACGAGGGGCGGTACAGATACG. As protein: CASRTRGGTDT. The CDR3 in its entirety is CASRTRGGTDTQYF.

This clone was seen at least ten times. The read terminates 3 residues ahead of where the CDR3 ends, so the germline J gene completes it. This rearrangement joins TRBV29-1 to TRBJ1-2, with D possibly TRBD1 on 6 matching bases. Trimming took off 8 bases at V and 6 bases at J, with 13 bases between the two ends. CDR3 length equals 11 residues. In germline, CDR1 is SQVTM, CDR2 ANQGSEA. CDR3 bases read: TGCAGCACGGGGGGGGCGGATGGC. Protein product: CSTGGADG. The whole CDR3 protein is CSTGGADGYTF.

This clone occurred many times. Read coverage stops 3 residues before the CDR3 terminus; the germline J gene supplies the remainder. The chain combines TRBV20-1 with TRBJ2-3; D remains unclear. From germline, CDR1 is DFQATT and CDR2 SNEGSKA (reference sequence). The CDR3 totals 13 residues. V lost 0 bases, J lost 0 bases, and 4 bases lay in between. The CDR3 bases that were read are TGCAGTGCTAGAGACTCTAGCACAGATACG. This translates into CSARDSSTDT. The whole CDR3 protein reads CSARDSSTDTQYF.

In this sample, this clone turned up a few times. With the read ending 3 residues before the CDR3 end, the germline J gene is used to fill in that end. The chain uses TRBV2 and TRBJ2-1; D gene uncertain. Germline lookup yields CDR1 SNHLY and CDR2 FYNNEI. With 7 bases removed from V and 2 bases from J, the gap between germline ends came to 9 bases. The CDR3 extends over 13 amino acids. The CDR3 here is CASIVDTYNEQFF. CDR3 bases read: TGTGCCAGCATCGTCGACACCTACAATGAG.

Remarks on this clone: Read data end 3 residues before the CDR3 end; the end is taken from the germline J gene. This CDR3 is also generated by other DNA sequences in the sample. The chain uses TRBV6-2 or TRBV6-3 and TRBJ1-4, with 7 bases lining up with TRBD1. Germline V gene data show CDR1 as MNHEY and CDR2 as SVGEGT. The trim removed 6 bases at V and 4 bases at J, leaving 8 bases unmatched. The CDR3 consists of 15 residues. Incomplete CDR3 DNA: TGTGCCAGCAGGAAAGGACAGGACTATAATGAAAAA. Its protein product is CASRKGQDYNEK. The whole CDR3 is CASRKGQDYNEKLFF.

This clone was seen ten or more times. One end of the junction varies from germline; a read error may be responsible. Sequencing ends 3 residues short of the CDR3 end; the germline J gene provides the rest. The V call is TRBV5-1, the J call TRBJ2-3, with TRBD2 matching 11 bases. This CDR3 is built from 15 residues. The germline V gene has CDR1 SGHRS and CDR2 YFSETQ. The CDR3 loop is CASRLGLAGTDTQYF. CDR3 DNA (partial): TGCGCCAGCAGATTGGGACTAGCGGGCACAGATACG. Looking up the rest from reference TRBV5-1 and TRBJ2-3 gives the full variable domain: KAGVTQTPRYLIKTRGQQVTLSCSPISGHRSVSWYQQTPGQGLQFLFEYFSETQRNKGNFPGRFSGRQFSNSRSEMNVSTLELGDSALYLCASRLGLAGTDTQYFGPGTRLTVL.